This TCR beta chain was captured in a study of OX40 agonist ivuxolimab in advanced cancers. From germline, CDR1 is SGHVS and CDR2 FQNEAQ. The CDR3 loop spans 15 amino acids. Trimming cost V 1 base and J 7 bases; bases outside gene matches: 6. Assay used: immunoSEQ multiplex PCR; TCRdb lists only in-frame clones, some missing. Of about 82,000 clones in the sample, 90% were seen once. Here the sequenced sample was CD4+ or CD8+ T cells sorted from blood, taken in a trial of the OX40 agonist ivuxolimab. The receptor's source is an adult with an advanced solid tumor such as melanoma, head and neck, liver or kidney cancer. J is TRBJ1-5 and V is TRBV7-8, with TRBD1 identical over 8 bases. The CDR3 sequence: CASSLVTGDGQPQHF. CDR3 nucleotide sequence: TGTGCCAGCAGCTTAGTGACAGGGGACGGGCAGCCCCAGCATTTT.